Listed below are T cell receptor beta chains from one sample, sequenced in a study of blood T cell repertoires in COVID-19. Only in-frame clones appear in the TCRdb table, and some are missing; sequencing was by immunoSEQ multiplex PCR. The table includes around 260,000 clones, roughly 80% detected once. The sample was PBMCs or T cells enriched from blood (not recorded which). These receptors came from a man between 25 and 39 years old with acute COVID-19. CDR3s leave out the opening cysteine and the closing phenylalanine or tryptophan. Each record gives: CDR3 protein, V gene, J gene.

CDR3: ASTADGSNQPQH
V: TRBV6-5
J: TRBJ1-5

CDR3: ASRQGFEAF
V: TRBV5-4
J: TRBJ1-1

CDR3: ASSFPGTGGLYGYT
V: TRBV19
J: TRBJ1-2

CDR3: ASRSSGNTIY
V: TRBV3-1/TRBV3-2
J: TRBJ1-3

CDR3: ASILTDTQY
V: TRBV2
J: TRBJ2-3

CDR3: ASSFWDSSYT
V: TRBV5-5
J: TRBJ1-2

CDR3: ASIKGGAKVQGEQF
V: TRBV28
J: TRBJ2-1

CDR3: ASDRGQSQPQH
V: TRBV19
J: TRBJ1-5

CDR3: ASLRQGGNNQPQH
V: TRBV28
J: TRBJ1-5

CDR3: ASRSAGVSNQPQH
V: TRBV28
J: TRBJ1-5

CDR3: ASSHNRDRADTEAF
V: TRBV7-9
J: TRBJ1-1

CDR3: ASSGQSNQPQH
V: TRBV7-2
J: TRBJ1-5

CDR3: ASGMAGNTGELF
V: TRBV11-2
J: TRBJ2-2

CDR3: ASSLRAGIYNEQF
V: TRBV28
J: TRBJ2-1

CDR3: ASSPGTPGMGAF
V: TRBV6-5
J: TRBJ1-1

CDR3: ASRGGADSNQPQH
V: TRBV2
J: TRBJ1-5

CDR3: ASSSGSAYNEQF
V: TRBV7-8
J: TRBJ2-1

CDR3: ATSDPMGGGHNNEQF
V: TRBV24-1
J: TRBJ2-1

CDR3: ASSPDAASSYNEQF
V: TRBV9
J: TRBJ2-1

CDR3: ATSREVGTGVGNEKLF
V: TRBV15
J: TRBJ1-4

CDR3: ASSNRAGRFGYT
V: TRBV6-5
J: TRBJ1-2

CDR3: ASRLRGGFYGQPQH
V: TRBV21-1
J: TRBJ1-5

CDR3: ASSTTDRGKNIQY
V: TRBV9
J: TRBJ2-4

CDR3: ASSQDGGWNTEAF
V: TRBV3-1/TRBV3-2
J: TRBJ1-1

CDR3: ASTPHSVSGVIDTQY
V: TRBV19
J: TRBJ2-3

CDR3: ASSGTGVGKLF
V: TRBV5-6
J: TRBJ1-4

CDR3: ASSSKGQGISSPLH
V: TRBV7-8
J: TRBJ1-6

CDR3: ASSLDGGGELF
V: TRBV11-3
J: TRBJ2-2

CDR3: ASSMLDYRDTIY
V: TRBV19
J: TRBJ1-3

CDR3: ASSPQGAGTHFF
V: TRBV19
J: TRBJ1-1

CDR3: ASSLGGGEGEETQY
V: TRBV5-1
J: TRBJ2-5

CDR3: ASRGPTGGNSPLH
V: TRBV2
J: TRBJ1-6

CDR3: ASGLLNEQF
V: TRBV12-5
J: TRBJ2-1

CDR3: SVEGITSGTTGELF
V: TRBV29-1
J: TRBJ2-2

CDR3: SARLALDTQY
V: TRBV29-1
J: TRBJ2-3

CDR3: ASSQEGTGSQPQH
V: TRBV4-1
J: TRBJ1-5

CDR3: ASSYPPLAF
V: TRBV6-5
J: TRBJ1-1

CDR3: ASSMGKIGRDLDGYT
V: TRBV19
J: TRBJ1-2

CDR3: ASSEGRQGGSPLH
V: TRBV10-1
J: TRBJ1-6

CDR3: ASSSHGPSSF
V: TRBV19
J: TRBJ2-1

CDR3: ASSYSGTASYNEQF
V: TRBV6-5
J: TRBJ2-1

CDR3: ASSPTGRRGYT
V: TRBV3-1/TRBV3-2
J: TRBJ1-2